This T cell receptor beta chain was sequenced in a study of PD-1 blockade in classical Hodgkin lymphoma. Study-wide results and limits: Compared with baseline, CD4+ but not CD8+ TCR diversity had risen significantly by C4D1. Complete responders had baseline diversity similar to newly diagnosed patients. Those starting nivolumab under 1 year post-ASCT were excluded.

Sequencing used immunoSEQ multiplex PCR; TCRdb keeps in-frame clones, though not all of them. The sample consists of around 65,000 clones, approximately 90% of them appearing once. The germline V gene encodes CDR1 KGHSH and CDR2 LQKENI. V lost 3 bases to trimming and J lost 7 bases, with 18 bases between them. The CDR3 spans 16 residues. With respect to this clone: Its specificity is not known.

Indicated time point: cycle 4 day 1 (C4D1), after more than 5 weeks of nivolumab. There was relapse after autologous stem cell transplantation in every patient, and there was variation in brentuximab vedotin exposure. The chain recombines TRBV18 with TRBJ2-2; D perhaps matches TRBD2 (5 bases). The receptor's source is a human donor with classical Hodgkin lymphoma. The sequenced sample was peripheral blood mononuclear cells (PBMCs), obtained before the fourth cycle of nivolumab. DNA for the CDR3: TGTGCCAGCTCACCCTTGACCCTCGAGGGCGGCGGGGAGCTGTTTTTT. This encodes CASSPLTLEGGGELFF.